Below, one TCR beta chain is given with its context. These data are taken from a study of blood T cell repertoires in COVID-19. Study in general: PBMCs, B-cell-depleted T cells, or T cells provided the cDNA or gDNA that made up the material.

In the study's own analysis: Amplification with reference gene primers provided the estimates of nucleated cell counts. Here immunoSEQ multiplex PCR was the method, and the copy in TCRdb shows in-frame clones only, minus some. V, J and clone size were drawn from that table, and D and trimming were deduced from the DNA. The profile shows roughly 40,000 clones, approximately 94% of them singletons. The germline V and J ends were trimmed by 4 bases and 10 bases, with 19 bases remaining between them. The CDR3 is 15 residues long. Germline V gene lookup returns CDR1 SGHDN and CDR2 FVKESK. Seattle participants joined during active infection and were tracked over time.

The chain combines TRBV14 with TRBJ2-2, with TRBD1 as a possible D gene (6 bases). This TCR came from a man aged 50 to 59 with COVID-19, enrolled during active disease. The sample comprised peripheral blood. CDR3 nucleotides: TGTGCCAGCAGCCCCCCCGGGACACAGATTTCGGAGCTGTTTTTT. Translation gives CASSPPGTQISELFF.